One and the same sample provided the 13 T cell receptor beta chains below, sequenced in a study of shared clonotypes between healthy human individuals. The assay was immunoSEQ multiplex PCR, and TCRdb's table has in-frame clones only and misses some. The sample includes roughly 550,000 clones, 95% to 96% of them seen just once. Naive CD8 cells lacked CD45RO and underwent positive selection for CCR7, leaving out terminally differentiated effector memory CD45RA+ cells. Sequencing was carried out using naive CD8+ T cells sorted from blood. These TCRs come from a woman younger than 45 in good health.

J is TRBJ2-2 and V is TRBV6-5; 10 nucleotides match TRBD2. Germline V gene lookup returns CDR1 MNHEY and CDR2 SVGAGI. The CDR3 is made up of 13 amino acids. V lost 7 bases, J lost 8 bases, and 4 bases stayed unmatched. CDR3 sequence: CASKREGQGELFF. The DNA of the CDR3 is TGTGCCAGCAAGCGGGAGGGCCAGGGGGAGCTGTTTTTT.

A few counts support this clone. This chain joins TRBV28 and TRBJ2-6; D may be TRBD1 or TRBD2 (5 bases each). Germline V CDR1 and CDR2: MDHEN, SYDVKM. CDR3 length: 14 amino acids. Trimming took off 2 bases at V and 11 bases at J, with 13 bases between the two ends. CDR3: CASSLRDRPDVLTF. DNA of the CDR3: TGTGCCAGCAGTTTACGGGACCGACCGGACGTCCTGACTTTC.

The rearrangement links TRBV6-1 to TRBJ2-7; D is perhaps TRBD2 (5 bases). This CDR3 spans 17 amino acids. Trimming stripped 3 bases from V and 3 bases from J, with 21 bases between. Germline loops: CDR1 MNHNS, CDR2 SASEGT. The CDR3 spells CASSDLADSYAGYEQYF. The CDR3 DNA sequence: TGTGCCAGCAGTGATTTGGCAGATTCCTACGCGGGCTACGAGCAGTACTTC.

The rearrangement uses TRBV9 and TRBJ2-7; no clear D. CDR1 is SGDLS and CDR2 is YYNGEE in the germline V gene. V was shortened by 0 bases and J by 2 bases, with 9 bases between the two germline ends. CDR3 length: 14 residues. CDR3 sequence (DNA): TGTGCCAGCAGCGTAGCTTTTGGGGCCTACGAGCAGTACTTC. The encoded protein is CASSVAFGAYEQYF.

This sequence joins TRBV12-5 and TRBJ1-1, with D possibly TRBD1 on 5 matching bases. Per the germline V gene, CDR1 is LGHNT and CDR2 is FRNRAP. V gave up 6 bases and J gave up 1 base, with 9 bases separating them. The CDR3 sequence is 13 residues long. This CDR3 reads CASGQGRNTEAFF. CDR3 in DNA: TGTGCTAGTGGGCAGGGACGGAACACTGAAGCTTTCTTT.

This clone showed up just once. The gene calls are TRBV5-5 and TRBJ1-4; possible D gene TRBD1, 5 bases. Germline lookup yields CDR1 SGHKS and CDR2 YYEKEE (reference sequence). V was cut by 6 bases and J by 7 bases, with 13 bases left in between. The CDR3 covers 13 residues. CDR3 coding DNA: TGTGCCAGCAAGGGGATATTGGGTGAAAAACTGTTTTTT. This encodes CASKGILGEKLFF.

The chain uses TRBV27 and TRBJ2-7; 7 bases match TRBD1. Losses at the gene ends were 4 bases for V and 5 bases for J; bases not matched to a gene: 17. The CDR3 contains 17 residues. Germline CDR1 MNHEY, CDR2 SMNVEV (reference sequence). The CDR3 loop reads CASSSISRLGQSHEQYF. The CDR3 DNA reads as TGTGCCAGCAGTTCGATATCGCGGTTGGGACAGTCTCACGAGCAGTACTTC.

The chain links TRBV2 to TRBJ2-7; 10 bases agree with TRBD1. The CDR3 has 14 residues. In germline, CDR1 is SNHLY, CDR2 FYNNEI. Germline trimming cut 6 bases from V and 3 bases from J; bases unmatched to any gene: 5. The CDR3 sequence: CASRTGTGVYEQYF. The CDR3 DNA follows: TGTGCCAGCAGGACCGGGACAGGGGTCTACGAGCAGTACTTC.

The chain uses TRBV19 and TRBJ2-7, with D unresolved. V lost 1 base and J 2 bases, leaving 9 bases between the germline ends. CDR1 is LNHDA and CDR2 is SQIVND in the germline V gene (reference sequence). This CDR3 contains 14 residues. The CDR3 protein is CASSIADRAYEQYF. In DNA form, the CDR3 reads TGTGCCAGTAGTATAGCGGACCGCGCCTACGAGCAGTACTTC. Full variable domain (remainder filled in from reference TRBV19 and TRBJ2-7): DGGITQSPKYLFRKEGQNVTLSCEQNLNHDAMYWYRQDPGQGLRLIYYSQIVNDFQKGDIAEGYSVSREKKESFPLTVTSAQKNPTAFYLCASSIADRAYEQYFGPGTRLTVT.

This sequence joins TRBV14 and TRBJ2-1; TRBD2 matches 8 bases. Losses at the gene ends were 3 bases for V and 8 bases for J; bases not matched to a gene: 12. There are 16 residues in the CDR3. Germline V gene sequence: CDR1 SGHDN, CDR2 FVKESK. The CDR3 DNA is TGTGCCAGCAGCCACAGGGCTAGCGGGCCGCGCTATGAGCAGTTCTTC. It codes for CASSHRASGPRYEQFF. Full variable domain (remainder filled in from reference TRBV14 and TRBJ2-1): EAGVTQFPSHSVIEKGQTVTLRCDPISGHDNLYWYRRVMGKEIKFLLHFVKESKQDESGMPNNRFLAERTGGTYSTLKVQPAELEDSGVYFCASSHRASGPRYEQFFGPGTRLTVL.

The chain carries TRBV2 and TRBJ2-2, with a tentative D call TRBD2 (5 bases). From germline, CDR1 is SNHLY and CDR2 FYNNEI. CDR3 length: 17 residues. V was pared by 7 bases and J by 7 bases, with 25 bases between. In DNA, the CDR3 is TGTGCCAGCACCGAAGATCGTCTCGCGGGTTACGGCGGGGAGCTGTTTTTT. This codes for CASTEDRLAGYGGELFF.

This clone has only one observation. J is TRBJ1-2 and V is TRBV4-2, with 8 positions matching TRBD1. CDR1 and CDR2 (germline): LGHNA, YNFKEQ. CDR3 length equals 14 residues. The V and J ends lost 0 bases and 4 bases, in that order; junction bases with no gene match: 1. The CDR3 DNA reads TGTGCCAGCAGCCAAGAACAGGGGGTCTATGGCTACACCTTC. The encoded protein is CASSQEQGVYGYTF.

The CDR3 DNA reads TGTGCCAGCAGCGTAGGTGGACGTTACAATGAGCAGTTCTTC. It yields the protein CASSVGGRYNEQFF. This sequence joins TRBV9 and TRBJ2-1; D gene uncertain. CDR3 size: 14 residues. Between the trimmed V and J ends, which lost 0 bases and 4 bases, there was a span of 8 bases. CDR1 and CDR2 from the germline V gene are SGDLS and YYNGEE.